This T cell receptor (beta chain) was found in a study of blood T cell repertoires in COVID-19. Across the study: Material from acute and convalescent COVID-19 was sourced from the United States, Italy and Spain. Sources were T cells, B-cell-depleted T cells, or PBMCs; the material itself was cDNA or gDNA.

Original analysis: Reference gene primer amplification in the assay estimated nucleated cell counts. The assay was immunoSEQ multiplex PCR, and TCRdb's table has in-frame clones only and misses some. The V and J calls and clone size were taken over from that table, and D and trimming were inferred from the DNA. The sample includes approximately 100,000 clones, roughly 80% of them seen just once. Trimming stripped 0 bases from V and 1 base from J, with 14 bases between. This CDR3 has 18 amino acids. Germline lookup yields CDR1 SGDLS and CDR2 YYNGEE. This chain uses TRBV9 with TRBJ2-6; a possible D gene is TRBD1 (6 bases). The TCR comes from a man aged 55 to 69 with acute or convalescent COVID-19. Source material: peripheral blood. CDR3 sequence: CASSVATGIGSGANVLTF. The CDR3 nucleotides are TGTGCCAGCAGCGTAGCCACAGGGATAGGGTCTGGGGCCAACGTCCTGACTTTC.